In this sample, the clone carrying this TCR beta chain turned up a few times. The antigen is unknown. Germline V gene sequence: CDR1 SGHVS, CDR2 FQNEAQ. This CDR3 is built from 13 residues. V was pared by 5 bases and J by 8 bases, with 13 bases between. The record originates from a study of the immune and genomic landscape of osteosarcoma. Whole-study results and caveats: A single dominant hyperexpanded clone appeared in about five cases, each with <100 clonotypes.

Osteosarcoma specimens were post-treatment primary, local recurrence and metastasis tumors from poor-prognosis patients. Only in-frame clones appear in the TCRdb table, and some are missing; sequencing was by immunoSEQ multiplex PCR. The table lists about 2,300 clones, about 65% of them singletons, with less than 15% in the top ten. This chain connects TRBV7-8 to TRBJ2-1; no definite D call. The clonotype originates from a human donor with osteosarcoma. Sequencing was performed on osteosarcoma tumor tissue from the lung. DNA of the CDR3: TGTGCCAGCAGCCTTAGATCCGGGCATGAGCAGTTCTTC. Translated, it gives CASSLRSGHEQFF.